This is a list of T cell receptor beta chains from one sample in a study of blood T cell repertoires in COVID-19. Clones were read by immunoSEQ multiplex PCR, and TCRdb kept only the in-frame ones, dropping some. The sample has about 480,000 clones, approximately 89% seen once; the top ten hold roughly 0.9%. The sequenced material came from peripheral blood. The receptors here all came from a man younger than 35 with COVID-19, enrolled during active disease. Both conserved end residues are part of each CDR3. The order of the fields is clone size, D gene, J gene, V gene, CDR3 DNA, CDR3 protein. D genes are given only for firm matches. Some rows mark clone size as missing; the rest say once, few, many or name a class of expanded clone.

>-|-|TRBJ1-5|TRBV2
TGTGCCAGCAGTGAATCCAGACAGACCCAGCATTTT
CASSESRQTQHF
>-|TRBD2|TRBJ2-3|TRBV5-1
TGCGCCAGCAGCTTGGTACGGGAGGGCCGGGCAGATACGCAGTATTTT
CASSLVREGRADTQYF
>-|TRBD2|TRBJ2-1|TRBV30
TGTGCCTGGAGTAAACCCCGCGGAAGGAGCGGGAGGCTTACTGAGCAGTTCTTC
CAWSKPRGRSGRLTEQFF
>-|TRBD1|TRBJ2-3|TRBV6-5
TGTGCCACCGTACACAGGGGTGGAACAGATACGCAGTATTTT
CATVHRGGTDTQYF
>once|-|TRBJ1-1|TRBV5-6
TGTGCCAGCAGCTTGGGGCAAACCAGGAACACTGAAGCTTTCTTT
CASSLGQTRNTEAFF
>once|-|TRBJ1-6|TRBV4-2
TGTGCCAGCAGCCAAGTTGTACAGCCGAATTCACCCCTCCACTTT
CASSQVVQPNSPLHF
>-|TRBD1|TRBJ2-7|TRBV5-1
TGCGCCAGCAGCTCAGGACAGGGGGCTCGGGAGCAGTACTTC
CASSSGQGAREQYF
>-|TRBD2|TRBJ2-3|TRBV19
TGTGCCAGTAGTATATTTGTCTCTGGCGGGGGGCCAACAGATACGCAGTATTTT
CASSIFVSGGGPTDTQYF
>-|-|TRBJ1-4|TRBV18
TGTGCCAGCTCACCGAGCCAAACTAATGAAAAACTGTTTTTT
CASSPSQTNEKLFF
>-|TRBD1|TRBJ2-2|TRBV19
TGTGCCAGTAGCCCGGGACAGGGTTTTGCCGGGGAGCTGTTTTTT
CASSPGQGFAGELFF
>-|-|TRBJ2-1|TRBV19
TGTGCCAGTAGTTTACAGGGCCTCTCCTACAATGAGCAGTTCTTC
CASSLQGLSYNEQFF
>-|-|TRBJ1-1|TRBV29-1
TGCAGCGTTGAAGGTCGGCCTAGACTTGAAGCTTTCTTT
CSVEGRPRLEAFF
>-|-|TRBJ1-4|TRBV4-1
TGCGCCAGCAGCCAAGGAGGAAATGAAAAACTGTTTTTT
CASSQGGNEKLFF
>-|-|TRBJ1-6|TRBV13
TGTGCCAGCAGTCTTGCAGGGATAGGTTCACCCCTCCACTTT
CASSLAGIGSPLHF
>-|-|TRBJ2-5|TRBV12-3/TRBV12-4
TGTGCCAGCGCTGGCGGGACCCAGTACTTC
CASAGGTQYF
>-|TRBD1|TRBJ2-1|TRBV5-1
TGCGCCAGCTCACCGGGACAGGGCCATGAGCAGTTCTTC
CASSPGQGHEQFF
>few|-|TRBJ1-5|TRBV24-1
TGTGCCACCAGTGATTTGGAGGAAAACAATCAGCCCCAGCATTTT
CATSDLEENNQPQHF
>-|TRBD2|TRBJ2-3|TRBV7-9
TGTGCCAGCAGCTTAACTAGCGCTCGCACAGATACGCAGTATTTT
CASSLTSARTDTQYF
>-|TRBD1|TRBJ2-7|TRBV30
TGTGCCTGGAGTGTAACAGGGGCGGACGAGCAGTACTTC
CAWSVTGADEQYF
>-|-|TRBJ2-7|TRBV21-1
TGTGCCAGCAGCAAAGGCCTGACACGTCGAAGGTACGAGCAGTACTTC
CASSKGLTRRRYEQYF
>-|-|TRBJ2-7|TRBV3-1/TRBV3-2
TGTGCCAGCAGCCCTGGACTTAGCTCCTACGAGCAGTACTTC
CASSPGLSSYEQYF
>-|-|TRBJ1-4|TRBV5-1
TGCGCCAGCAGCTTAAGTGCAGGGGAAAAACTGTTTTTT
CASSLSAGEKLFF
>-|TRBD2|TRBJ2-3|TRBV7-9
TGTGCCAGCAGCTGGCCCCCAGCGGGGGGACTCACAGATACGCAGTATTTT
CASSWPPAGGLTDTQYF
>-|-|TRBJ2-2|TRBV6-5
TGTGCCAGCAGGATGACAGGCCCAGGGGGGGAGCTGTTTTTT
CASRMTGPGGELFF
>-|TRBD1|TRBJ1-6|TRBV2
TGTGCCAGCAGGGACCGACAGGGAACCTATAATTCACCCCTCCACTTT
CASRDRQGTYNSPLHF
>few|TRBD2|TRBJ2-5|TRBV4-2
TGTGCCAGCAGCCATGAGACTAGCGGGTTACAAGAGACCCAGTACTTC
CASSHETSGLQETQYF
>-|TRBD2|TRBJ2-7|TRBV6-6
TGTGCCAGCACTAGCGGGAATTGGTACGAGCAGTACTTC
CASTSGNWYEQYF